This passage covers 4 T cell receptor beta chains from one sample sequenced in a study of neurological immune-mediated disorders. TCRdb redid the calling of the 5' RACE reads with MiXCR, one entry per CDR3 protein. The profile shows 39,000 or so distinct CDR3 sequences, nearly 5% of them singletons. The sequencing input was CD4+ T cells from blood. All receptors derive from a man aged 18 to 30 in good health.

In this sample, this clonotype turned up many times. This rearrangement joins TRBV7-3 to TRBJ1-1, with a tentative D call TRBD1 (5 bases). Germline CDR1 is SGHTA and CDR2 is FQGTGA. Deletions cut 0 bases from V and 6 bases from J, with 8 bases between. The CDR3 is made up of 13 amino acids. For the CDR3, the DNA is TGTGCCAGCAGCTTAACGCAGGGTGCTGAAGCTTTCTTT. Translation: CASSLTQGAEAFF.

This clonotype came up many times. The V and J genes are TRBV24-1 and TRBJ2-2; D is possibly TRBD1 or TRBD2 (5 bases each). Between the trimmed V and J ends, which lost 4 bases and 5 bases, there was a span of 13 bases. The CDR3 spans 15 residues. Per germline, CDR1 KGHDR and CDR2 SFDVKD. This CDR3 is CATSDRTWGTGELFF. In nucleotides, the CDR3 is TGTGCCACCAGTGACCGCACTTGGGGGACCGGGGAGCTGTTTTTT.

There are many counts of this clonotype. This chain uses TRBV25-1 with TRBJ2-3; 7 bases match TRBD2. The CDR3 extends over 13 amino acids. Germline V gene lookup returns CDR1 MGHDK and CDR2 SYGVNS. The junction had 4 bases not matched to a gene; V was cut back by 4 bases and J by 6 bases. CDR3 sequence (DNA): TGTGCCAGCAGTGGGGACTATCCGGATACGCAGTATTTT. Its translation is CASSGDYPDTQYF.

The table lists this clonotype with many counts. The chain carries TRBV12-3 or TRBV12-4 and TRBJ2-7; D remains ambiguous. V dropped 3 bases and J dropped 10 bases, with 16 bases sitting between them. The length of the CDR3 is 13 residues. The CDR3 sequence: CASSLPFPGNQYF. CDR3 coding DNA: TGTGCCAGCAGTTTGCCCTTTCCTGGTAACCAGTACTTC.